One and the same sample provided the 21 T cell receptor beta chains below, sequenced in a study of human T cells and chemical hapten exposure. A single record per CDR3 protein comes from TCRdb applying MiXCR to the RACE reads. The sample records approximately 400,000 distinct CDR3 sequences, 5.1% being singletons. Regarding time point: pre-sensitization, week 0. Treatment: therapeutic diphenylcyclopropenone sensitization with weekly scalp DPC. The input for sequencing was whole blood, taken in connection with sensitization to the hapten diphenylcyclopropenone (DPC). Receptors were obtained from a woman aged 45-65 years with alopecia areata. Some clones in this sample may be carry-over from other donors' samples.

This clonotype was counted ten times or more. This chain connects TRBV12-3 or TRBV12-4 to TRBJ2-3; D not certain. The CDR3 has 15 residues. Trimming took off 2 bases at V and 4 bases at J, with 13 bases between the two ends. The CDR3 region is CASSLLISLPDTQYF. The DNA for the CDR3 is TGTGCCAGCAGTTTACTGATCAGTCTCCCAGATACGCAGTATTTT.

There are many counts of this clonotype. This rearrangement joins TRBV29-1 to TRBJ2-4; D ambiguous. This CDR3 comprises 12 residues. Germline V gene sequence: CDR1 SQVTM, CDR2 ANQGSEA. The V and J ends lost 4 bases and 6 bases respectively, with 10 bases between them. The CDR3 nucleotides read TGCAGCGTTGGCCAGAGAGGAAACATTCAGTACTTC. This codes for CSVGQRGNIQYF.

This clonotype has a handful of counts. The chain recombines TRBV15 with TRBJ2-1; no reliable D call. The CDR3 contains 15 residues. Germline V gives CDR1 LNHNV, CDR2 YYDKDF (reference sequence). Trimming removed 0 bases from V and 0 bases from J, with 6 bases in between. CDR3 nucleotides: TGTGCCACCAGCAGAGATACGAGCTCCTACAATGAGCAGTTCTTC. Translation: CATSRDTSSYNEQFF.

The sample holds many counts of this clonotype. The rearrangement uses TRBV5-1 and TRBJ2-1; D is possibly TRBD2 (5 bases). Germline V gives CDR1 SGHRS, CDR2 YFSETQ. The CDR3 spans 12 residues. V lost 4 bases to trimming and J lost 9 bases, with 11 bases between them. Here the CDR3 reads CASSLEGTEQFF. The CDR3 nucleotides are TGCGCCAGCAGCCTAGAGGGAACTGAGCAGTTCTTC.

This clonotype was seen a handful of times. The rearrangement joins TRBV29-1 to TRBJ2-7; D gene unclear. The CDR3 has 13 amino acids. Germline V gene lookup returns CDR1 SQVTM and CDR2 ANQGSEA. Trimming pared 4 bases from V and 6 bases from J, leaving 16 bases between. The CDR3 spells CSVGGAPNLEQYF. The CDR3 DNA sequence: TGCAGCGTTGGCGGCGCACCGAACCTCGAGCAGTACTTC.

This clonotype turned up a few times. The chain recombines TRBV12-3 or TRBV12-4 with TRBJ1-5, with 7 bases matching TRBD1. The CDR3 runs to 14 residues. With 6 bases clipped from V and 5 bases from J, the junction kept 7 bases outside the gene matches. CDR3 nucleotide sequence: TGTGCCAGCAGGGACGGACAGGTTGATCAGCCCCAGCATTTT. Translated, it gives CASRDGQVDQPQHF.

This clonotype was detected many times. This chain joins TRBV10-2 and TRBJ2-5, with D unresolved. V lost 4 bases and J lost 3, with 6 bases in between. Germline CDR1 reads WSHSY; CDR2 reads SAAADI. The CDR3 extends over 12 amino acids. The CDR3 DNA reads as TGCGCCAGCAGTGGGCTCGAAGAGACCCAGTACTTC. Its protein product is CASSGLEETQYF.

Here the CDR3 reads CALIAGTAFSDTQYF. For the CDR3, the DNA is TGTGCCTTGATAGCGGGGACGGCGTTCTCAGATACGCAGTATTTT. This chain uses TRBV30 with TRBJ2-3, with 8 bases lining up with TRBD2. V dropped 7 bases and J dropped 4; count of bases not matched to a gene: 13. CDR1 and CDR2 (germline): GTSNPN, SVGIG (reference sequence). The CDR3 is made up of 15 amino acids.

J is TRBJ2-1 and V is TRBV14; D remains ambiguous. This CDR3 has 16 amino acids. The germline gives CDR1 SGHDN, CDR2 FVKESK. The V and J ends lost 0 bases and 0 bases respectively, with 9 bases between them. Here the CDR3 reads CASSQEWSSSYNEQFF. Here the CDR3 DNA reads TGTGCCAGCAGCCAAGAATGGTCGAGCTCCTACAATGAGCAGTTCTTC.

At least ten counts were recorded for this clonotype. The V gene is TRBV7-2, the J gene TRBJ1-5, with D unresolved. CDR1 is SGHTA and CDR2 is FQGNSA in the germline V gene. Trimming shortened V by 1 base and J by 7 bases, and 8 bases separated the two germline ends. The CDR3 is 13 amino acids. CDR3 sequence reads: CASSLDKRQPQHF. In DNA, the CDR3 is TGTGCCAGCAGCTTAGACAAGAGGCAGCCCCAGCATTTT.

A few counts support this clonotype. The rearrangement joins TRBV28 to TRBJ1-1; 11 nucleotides align to TRBD1. Germline CDR1 is MDHEN and CDR2 is SYDVKM. This CDR3 region has 16 residues. V gave up 5 bases and J gave up 3 bases; unmatched junction bases: 8. The CDR3 loop reads CASSPSRGQGDTEAFF. The CDR3 bases are TGTGCCAGCAGTCCATCTAGGGGACAGGGGGACACTGAAGCTTTCTTT.

This clonotype turned up a few times. The chain is built from TRBV20-1 and TRBJ1-5; weak D call: TRBD1 (6 bases). Per the germline V gene, CDR1 is DFQATT and CDR2 is SNEGSKA (reference sequence). The germline V and J ends were trimmed by 3 bases and 6 bases, with 12 bases remaining between them. This CDR3 has 13 amino acids. CDR3 sequence reads: CSAREGQSQPQHF. The CDR3 region has the DNA TGCAGTGCTAGGGAAGGACAGTCTCAGCCCCAGCATTTT.

This clonotype came up many times. The J gene is TRBJ2-1, the V gene TRBV20-1; TRBD1 matches at 10 bases. V gave up 6 bases and J gave up 10 bases; unmatched junction bases: 9. CDR1 is DFQATT and CDR2 is SNEGSKA in the germline V gene (reference sequence). The CDR3 sequence is 13 residues long. This CDR3 reads CSAAGQGPPEQFF. DNA for the CDR3: TGCAGTGCAGCGGGACAGGGGCCACCAGAGCAGTTCTTC.

This clonotype was observed many times. The V and J genes are TRBV12-3 or TRBV12-4 and TRBJ2-7, with D maybe TRBD1 (5 bases). The CDR3 sequence is 13 residues long. Trimming removed 5 bases at V and 1 base at J, with 9 bases between. For the CDR3, the DNA is TGTGCCAGCAGTCACCAGGGATCCTACGAGCAGTACTTC. It codes for CASSHQGSYEQYF.

This clonotype was observed at least ten times. J is TRBJ2-1 and V is TRBV7-8; D perhaps matches TRBD2 (7 bases). Germline CDR1 is SGHVS and CDR2 is FQNEAQ. The CDR3 has 15 amino acids. The germline V and J ends were trimmed by 2 bases and 12 bases, with 20 bases remaining between them. Here the CDR3 DNA reads TGTGCCAGCAGCTTAAGGGGGGGAAGGGCCCGTTCGCAGTTCTTC. Translated, it gives CASSLRGGRARSQFF.

The rearrangement links TRBV12-3 or TRBV12-4 to TRBJ1-2, with a tentative D call TRBD1 (5 bases). The V end was cut by 5 bases, the J end by 4 bases, with 11 bases between. This CDR3 has 13 amino acids. CDR3: CASSPGRGYGYTF. CDR3 in DNA: TGTGCCAGCAGTCCGGGGCGCGGCTATGGCTACACCTTC.

The gene calls are TRBV6-1 and TRBJ2-7; 7 bases fit TRBD1. The CDR3 consists of 14 residues. Unmatched junction bases numbered 10, after V lost 5 bases and J lost 6 bases. Germline lookup yields CDR1 MNHNS and CDR2 SASEGT. This CDR3 reads CASSPRDSGAEQYF. Here the CDR3 DNA reads TGTGCCAGCAGTCCCCGGGACAGTGGAGCCGAGCAGTACTTC.

This clonotype was seen repeatedly, ten times or more. This rearrangement joins TRBV11-2 to TRBJ1-1; D is unclear. The CDR3 is 12 residues long. The V gene's germline CDR1 is SGHAT and CDR2 FQNNGV. The V and J ends lost 5 bases and 3 bases respectively, with 7 bases between them. CDR3 sequence: CASSLEDTEAFF. The CDR3 bases are TGTGCCAGCAGCCTGGAGGACACTGAAGCTTTCTTT.

This clonotype was observed many times. The V call is TRBV3-1, the J call TRBJ1-1; the D gene is possibly TRBD1 (6 bases). CDR3 size: 14 residues. V shed 6 bases and J shed 1 base, with 12 bases lying between them. Germline loops: CDR1 LGHDT, CDR2 YNNKEL (reference sequence). The CDR3 is CASSRTVQNTEAFF. The CDR3 coding sequence is TGTGCCAGCAGTCGGACAGTGCAGAACACTGAAGCTTTCTTT. Drawing the rest from reference TRBV3-1 and TRBJ1-1, the complete variable domain is DTAVSQTPKYLVTQMGNDKSIKCEQNLGHDTMYWYKQDSKKFLKIMFSYNNKELIINETVPNRFSPKSPDKAHLNLHINSLELGDSAVYFCASSRTVQNTEAFFGQGTRLTVV.

This clonotype was detected ten times or more. The chain uses TRBV20-1 and TRBJ1-2, with D possibly matching TRBD1 (6 bases). Trimming stripped 3 bases from V and 3 bases from J, with 11 bases between. Germline CDR1 is DFQATT and CDR2 is SNEGSKA (reference sequence). This CDR3 contains 13 residues. CDR3 region: CSARDRNYYGYTF. CDR3 nucleotide sequence: TGCAGTGCTAGGGACAGAAATTACTATGGCTACACCTTC.

This clonotype occurred many times. This sequence joins TRBV7-2 and TRBJ2-1, with no clear D. The CDR3 length is 15 residues. Germline assignment: CDR1 SGHTA and CDR2 FQGNSA. With 0 bases removed from V and 7 bases from J, the gap between germline ends came to 13 bases. The CDR3 loop is CASSLAWASGNEQFF. The DNA of the CDR3 is TGTGCCAGCAGCTTAGCGTGGGCATCGGGTAATGAGCAGTTCTTC. The variable domain in full, completed from reference TRBV7-2 and TRBJ2-1, reads GAGVSQSPSNKVTEKGKDVELRCDPISGHTALYWYRQSLGQGLEFLIYFQGNSAPDKSGLPSDRFSAERTGGSVSTLTIQRTQQEDSAVYLCASSLAWASGNEQFFGPGTRLTVL.